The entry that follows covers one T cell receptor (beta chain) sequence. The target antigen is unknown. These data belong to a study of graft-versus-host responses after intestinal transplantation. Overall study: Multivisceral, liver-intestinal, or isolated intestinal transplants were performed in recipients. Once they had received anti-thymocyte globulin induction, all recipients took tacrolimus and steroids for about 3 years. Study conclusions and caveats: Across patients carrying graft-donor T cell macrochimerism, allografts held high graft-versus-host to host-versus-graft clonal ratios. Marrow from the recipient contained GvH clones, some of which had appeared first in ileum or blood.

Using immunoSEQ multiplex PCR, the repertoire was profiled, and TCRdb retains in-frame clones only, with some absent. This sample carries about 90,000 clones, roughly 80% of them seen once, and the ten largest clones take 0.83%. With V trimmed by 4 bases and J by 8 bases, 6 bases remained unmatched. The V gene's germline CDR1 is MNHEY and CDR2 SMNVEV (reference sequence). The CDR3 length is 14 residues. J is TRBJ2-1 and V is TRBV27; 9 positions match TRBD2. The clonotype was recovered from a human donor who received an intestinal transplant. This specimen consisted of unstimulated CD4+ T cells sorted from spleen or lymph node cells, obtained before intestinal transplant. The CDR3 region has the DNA TGTGCCAGCAGTTGGGGACTAGCCGGGGATGAGCAGTTCTTC. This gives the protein CASSWGLAGDEQFF.